This TCR beta chain appears in the sequencing data of a study of blood T cell repertoires in COVID-19. About the study: Sources were T cells, B-cell-depleted T cells, or PBMCs; the material itself was cDNA or gDNA.

Sequencing used immunoSEQ multiplex PCR; TCRdb keeps in-frame clones, though not all of them. The sample has about 220,000 clones, 84% seen once; the top ten hold 3%. The clonotype was recovered from a woman aged 30 to 39 who had recovered from COVID-19. Source material: peripheral blood.

The chain's CDR3 is CASSPPDRVHGYTF. As DNA, the CDR3 is TGTGCCAGCAGCCCCCCAGACAGGGTTCATGGCTACACCTTC. The chain combines TRBV4-2 with TRBJ1-2; 7 bases match TRBD1. CDR3 size: 14 residues. The V gene end was trimmed by 4 bases and the J gene end by 6 bases; junction bases not matched to a gene: 8. The germline CDR1 and CDR2 sequences are LGHNA and YNFKEQ.